What follows are 3 T cell receptor beta chains derived from one specimen sequenced in a study of CXCR3-negative and CXCR3-positive naive CD8 T cells. The method, 5' RACE with UMI labels, was used to prepare the TRB cDNA libraries. TCRdb reprocessed the 5' RACE reads; each CDR3 protein has one entry and no DNA is given. The table gives around 140,000 distinct CDR3 sequences; the top ten clones make up roughly 0.3% of it. The sequenced sample was naive CXCR3- CD8+ T cells from blood. Subset specified: CD45RO-CCR7+CD27+CD95- naive CD8+ T cells lacking CXCR3 (TNR3-). These receptors were obtained from a human donor in good health. Some clones in this sample may be carry-over from other donors' samples.

V and J are TRBV27 and TRBJ2-7; the D call of TRBD2 rests on TCRdb alone, since no DNA is present to check it. The CDR3 covers 14 residues. CDR1 is MNHEY and CDR2 is SMNVEV in the germline V gene (reference sequence). Here the CDR3 reads CASRSTSGLYEQYF.

The chain is built from TRBV6-2 or TRBV6-3 and TRBJ2-7; with no DNA, the TCRdb D assignment of TRBD1 cannot be verified. Per the germline V gene, CDR1 is MNHEY and CDR2 is SVGEGT. The CDR3 extends over 14 amino acids. CDR3 amino acids: CASSYPDRAYEQYF.

The rearrangement uses TRBV5-1 and TRBJ2-2; there is no DNA to check the TCRdb D call of TRBD1. CDR1 and CDR2 (germline): SGHRS, YFSETQ. The length of the CDR3 is 17 residues. CDR3 protein: CASSLGAGSLFAGELFF.